This is a list of T cell receptor beta chains from one sample in a study of T cell repertoires in cytomegalovirus infection. Via MiXCR, TCRdb re-called the reads, giving one row per CDR3 protein. The sample shows roughly 500,000 distinct CDR3 sequences, 30% to 35% of them seen only once. These TCRs' antigens remain unknown. This material consisted of cultured PBMCs, taken from culture after CMV antigen stimulation. These TCRs come from a human donor in good health (CMV status not recorded). Some clones in this sample may be carry-over from other donors' samples. CDR3s leave out the opening cysteine and the closing phenylalanine or tryptophan.

TRBV27	TRBJ1-4	ASRTSWENEKLF
TRBV11-2	TRBJ2-4	ASSPPGSKNIQY
TRBV19	TRBJ1-2	ASQGAGTVYGYT
TRBV20-1	TRBJ2-1	SARGASGKRGNEQF
TRBV7-2	TRBJ2-5	ASSRIGSGRALETQY
TRBV7-6	TRBJ2-3	ASSLDRTDTQY
TRBV18	TRBJ2-3	ASSPKRRGTDTQY
TRBV27	TRBJ1-2	ASSSIPGRYGYT
TRBV2	TRBJ1-5	ASSDRHNQPQH
TRBV7-9	TRBJ2-7	ASSRTSGYYEQY
TRBV7-2	TRBJ2-5	ASSLGTGGTQY
TRBV20-1	TRBJ2-1	SNLETSGSSYNEQF
TRBV11-2	TRBJ2-1	ASSPLIGRQGIHEQF
TRBV4-2	TRBJ1-1	ASSQDRTTEAF
TRBV19	TRBJ2-2	ASRTGSDTGELF
TRBV19	TRBJ1-5	ASSIRDRPGQPQH
TRBV7-2	TRBJ1-4	ASSLGGRGNEKLF
TRBV27	TRBJ1-5	ASRPQGVDQPQH
TRBV6-2/TRBV6-3	TRBJ2-3	ASTSTSAPFGSTDTQY
TRBV10-3	TRBJ2-5	AISDSGSGETQY
TRBV4-3	TRBJ2-3	ASSQDYTSTDTQY
TRBV12-3/TRBV12-4	TRBJ2-1	ASSLSEVDEQF
TRBV6-1	TRBJ2-7	ASSEGGGTYEQY
TRBV7-2	TRBJ2-1	ASSKGLAGDYNEQF
TRBV2	TRBJ1-6	ASTSRGQRSSYNSPLH
TRBV10-3	TRBJ1-2	ATGGVEISGYT
TRBV18	TRBJ2-5	ASSPAGRETQY
TRBV4-3	TRBJ2-2	ASSQDDRGHTGELF
TRBV7-2	TRBJ2-2	ASSGGPGNTGELF
TRBV4-3	TRBJ2-7	ASSQDLGRDSYEQY
TRBV6-2/TRBV6-3	TRBJ2-1	ASSYSRTGQPYNEQF
TRBV28	TRBJ2-7	ASRLTSGPQY
TRBV7-9	TRBJ2-2	ASSYVAAGELF
TRBV7-6	TRBJ2-5	ASSLTSSGQETQY
TRBV19	TRBJ2-3	ASSIGRPPGGDTQY
TRBV4-1	TRBJ1-3	ASSQGRGNVGNTIY
TRBV6-5	TRBJ2-1	ASSFQQGTGLEQF
TRBV14	TRBJ2-7	ASSQVSGHSYEQY
TRBV19	TRBJ2-1	ASSSGGGSFEQF
TRBV19	TRBJ2-3	ASSKREISFPDTQY
TRBV27	TRBJ2-1	ASSPTSGSIHEQF
TRBV28	TRBJ2-7	ASSSPGSTHEQY
TRBV6-1	TRBJ1-6	ASRGTASGISPLH
TRBV4-3	TRBJ1-5	ASGPGGHRQPQH
TRBV7-3	TRBJ2-1	ASSWDRATEQF
TRBV28	TRBJ1-5	ASCPREGFLQPQH
TRBV27	TRBJ1-5	ASSSLGQYSNQPQH
TRBV7-2	TRBJ2-1	ASIPRLAGNNEQF
TRBV14	TRBJ1-1	ASSQGTAGNTEAF
TRBV12-3/TRBV12-4	TRBJ2-1	ASSEQLAGGNEQF
TRBV7-9	TRBJ1-2	ASSLAPNYGYT
TRBV7-2	TRBJ2-3	ASSLVASEISTDTQY
TRBV7-6	TRBJ2-5	ASSLSPTGAIETQ
TRBV7-8	TRBJ2-7	ASSSELPSGEQY
TRBV28	TRBJ2-7	ASSTREYEQY